These 26 T cell receptor beta chains came from one sample sequenced in a study of molecular identifiers for immune sequencing clone quantification. TCRdb re-called the PCR reads through MiXCR, storing one row per CDR3 protein. The repertoire holds under 650,000 distinct CDR3 sequences, with just under 20% as singletons. Sequences were obtained from naive CD8+ T cells from blood, with Jurkat cell RNA spiked in. Subset in this sample: FACS-sorted CD8+CD4-CCR7+CD45RA+ naive T cells. These receptors were obtained from a human donor in good health. Some libraries in this study had Jurkat cell RNA spiked in.

Details on this clonotype: A read error may account for a junction end that differs from germline. The chain combines TRBV7-9 with TRBJ1-1; tentative D call: TRBD1 (5 bases). Germline V lookup: CDR1 SEHNR, CDR2 FQNEAQ (reference sequence). This CDR3 has 12 residues. The CDR3 here is CASSLLGPEALF. The CDR3 DNA sequence: TGTGCCAGCAGCTTATTGGGGCCTGAAGCTCTCTTT.

This rearrangement joins TRBV19 to TRBJ2-7; 8 bases line up with TRBD1. J was trimmed by 0 bases and V by 4 bases; bases with no gene match: 11. CDR1 is LNHDA, CDR2 SQIVND, per germline (reference sequence). The CDR3 sequence is 17 residues long. In DNA, the CDR3 is TGTGCCAGTAGTACTTCCCGACAGGGGATAAGCTCCTACGAGCAGTACTTC. Amino acids: CASSTSRQGISSYEQYF.

This clonotype showed up many times. The chain uses TRBV3-1 and TRBJ2-2; TRBD1 aligns across 8 bases. CDR1 is LGHDT and CDR2 is YNNKEL in the germline V gene (reference sequence). The CDR3 has 15 residues. The J segment lost 5 bases and the V segment lost 2 bases, leaving 4 bases of the junction unmatched. CDR3 coding DNA: TGTGCCAGCAGCCAAAGGACAGGGACGACCGGGGAGCTGTTTTTT. It encodes CASSQRTGTTGELFF.

Many counts were recorded for this clonotype. V gene TRBV6-6 combines with J gene TRBJ2-2; no clear D. This CDR3 is built from 13 residues. V dropped 5 bases and J dropped 6 bases, with 10 bases sitting between them. The germline V gene encodes CDR1 MNHNY and CDR2 SVGAGI (reference sequence). The CDR3 here is CASSAVDAGELFF. The CDR3, as DNA: TGTGCCAGCAGTGCGGTAGACGCCGGGGAGCTGTTTTTT.

This clonotype was detected a few times. The J gene is TRBJ2-2, the V gene TRBV25-1; D call uncertain. Germline CDR1 MGHDK, CDR2 SYGVNS. CDR3 length: 12 amino acids. V gave up 6 bases and J gave up 6 bases, with 8 bases separating them. CDR3 sequence reads: CASRSPSGELFF. DNA for the CDR3: TGTGCCAGCAGGTCCCCGTCCGGGGAGCTGTTTTTT. The variable domain in full, completed from reference TRBV25-1 and TRBJ2-2, reads EADIYQTPRYLVIGTGKKITLECSQTMGHDKMYWYQQDPGMELHLIHYSYGVNSTEKGDLSSESTVSRIRTEHFPLTLESARPSHTSQYLCASRSPSGELFFGEGSRLTVL.

This chain connects TRBV20-1 to TRBJ2-7, with 7 bases matching TRBD2. The CDR3 spans 15 residues. The V segment lost 0 bases and the J segment 5 bases; nucleotides outside the gene matches: 10. Germline loops: CDR1 DFQATT, CDR2 SNEGSKA (reference sequence). CDR3 in amino acids: CSARETTSSTHEQYF. In nucleotides, the CDR3 is TGCAGTGCTAGAGAGACGACTAGCAGTACCCACGAGCAGTACTTC.

This clonotype was seen repeatedly, ten times or more. This rearrangement joins TRBV28 to TRBJ2-7, with D possibly being TRBD1 (5 bases). Germline lookup yields CDR1 MDHEN and CDR2 SYDVKM. The CDR3 spans 14 residues. V lost 5 bases and J lost 5, with 16 bases in between. The CDR3 region has the DNA TGTGCCAGCAGTGCCAGGGCCACCGGAAACGAGCAGTACTTC. Translated: CASSARATGNEQYF.

Of note for this clonotype: This clone may be a read error of a much larger clone one base away. The gene calls are TRBV24-1 and TRBJ2-2, with D possibly matching TRBD1 (6 bases). The CDR3 is 18 residues long. Germline lookup yields CDR1 KGHDR and CDR2 SFDVKD. CDR3 nucleotide sequence: TGTGCCATCAGTGATTTGCATCTGGACAGCTCGAACACCGGGGAGCTGTTTTTT. Translating it yields CAISDLHLDSSNTGELFF.

On this clonotype: A read error may produce the germline difference seen at one junction end. This sequence joins TRBV7-9 and TRBJ2-5; 7 bases agree with TRBD2. Per the germline V gene, CDR1 is SEHNR and CDR2 is FQNEAQ (reference sequence). The length of the CDR3 is 15 residues. The CDR3 spells CASSPAGQYQGTQYF. As DNA, the CDR3 is TGTGCCAGCAGCCCAGCGGGGCAGTACCAAGGGACCCAGTACTTC.

As for this clonotype: A much larger clone sits a single nucleotide away, making a read error possible. The V gene is TRBV29-1, the J gene TRBJ1-2; TRBD1 might be the D (5 bases). The CDR3 spans 15 residues. Per germline, CDR1 SQVTM and CDR2 ANQGSEA. The V end lost 0 bases, the J end lost 3 bases, and 14 bases lay between the germline ends. The CDR3 bases are TGCAGCGTTGAAGATCCCGGGGACGCACACTATGGCTACACCTTC. Encoded protein: CSVEDPGDAHYGYTF.

Comments on this clonotype: At one boundary the junction diverges from the germline segment, which might be a read error. The chain is built from TRBV12-3 or TRBV12-4 and TRBJ1-1; D is possibly TRBD1 (5 bases). The CDR3 is made up of 12 amino acids. The CDR3 sequence is CASSPGGGEALF. Here the CDR3 DNA reads TGTGCCAGCAGCCCGGGGGGGGGTGAAGCTCTCTTT.

This clonotype occurred many times. This chain connects TRBV4-1 to TRBJ2-7; TRBD1 aligns across 8 bases. This CDR3 is 15 amino acids long. V lost 4 bases and J lost 6; bases outside the gene matches: 11. Germline loops: CDR1 MGHRA, CDR2 YSYEKL. CDR3: CASSPEGQGHSEQYF. The DNA for the CDR3 is TGCGCCAGCAGCCCGGAAGGACAGGGACACTCCGAGCAGTACTTC.

In this sample, this clonotype turned up once. A clone one base away is much larger, so this may be a read error. This rearrangement joins TRBV7-9 to TRBJ2-5, with D possibly TRBD1 on 6 matching bases. Germline V gives CDR1 SEHNR, CDR2 FQNEAQ (reference sequence). This CDR3 spans 13 amino acids. V was shortened by 6 bases and J by 4 bases, with 12 bases between the two germline ends. CDR3 sequence reads: CASSTGYRETQYF. CDR3 sequence (DNA): TGTGCCAGCAGTACAGGGTACCGAGAGACCCAGTACTTC.

This chain links TRBV19 with TRBJ1-4; 7 bases line up with TRBD1. J was trimmed by 5 bases and V by 4 bases; bases with no gene match: 4. Germline loops: CDR1 LNHDA, CDR2 SQIVND (reference sequence). The CDR3 is 14 residues long. CDR3 sequence: CASSTQGENEKLFF. The CDR3 DNA reads as TGTGCCAGTAGTACCCAGGGGGAGAATGAAAAACTGTTTTTT.

The table lists this clonotype with many counts. The chain uses TRBV5-4 and TRBJ2-5; D is perhaps TRBD1 (6 bases). V lost 7 bases, J lost 5 bases, and 18 bases lay in between. Germline assignment: CDR1 SGHNT and CDR2 YYREEE (reference sequence). There are 14 residues in the CDR3. CDR3 DNA: TGTGCCAGCCGACCCGTAGGGGGTGGCGAGACCCAGTACTTC. Protein sequence: CASRPVGGGETQYF.

Many counts were recorded for this clonotype. This chain uses TRBV5-1 with TRBJ2-5; 9 nucleotides line up with TRBD1. Germline lookup yields CDR1 SGHRS and CDR2 YFSETQ. The CDR3 totals 16 residues. The V gene end was trimmed by 2 bases and the J gene end by 5 bases; junction bases not matched to a gene: 10. In nucleotides, the CDR3 is TGCGCCAGCAGCTTAAACCGGGACAGGGTAGCGGAGACCCAGTACTTC. Translated, it gives CASSLNRDRVAETQYF.

Many counts were recorded for this clonotype. This chain connects TRBV19 to TRBJ2-2; D is unclear. The CDR3 has 14 residues. From germline, CDR1 is LNHDA and CDR2 SQIVND (reference sequence). Trimming pared 6 bases from V and 3 bases from J, leaving 11 bases between. CDR3 in DNA: TGTGCCAGTAGGTGGAGACAATACACCGGGGAGCTGTTTTTT. It codes for CASRWRQYTGELFF.

Concerning this clonotype: A much larger clone sits a single nucleotide away, making a read error possible. This rearrangement joins TRBV4-3 to TRBJ2-7; tentatively, D is TRBD2 (5 bases). Germline V lookup: CDR1 LGHNA, CDR2 YSLEER. The CDR3 runs to 15 residues. V lost 0 bases and J 3 bases, leaving 12 bases between the germline ends. The CDR3 loop reads CASSQDTGSDYEQYF. The DNA for the CDR3 is TGCGCCAGCAGCCAAGATACGGGATCAGACTACGAGCAGTACTTC.

Turning to this clonotype: A read error is possible here, since a much larger clone lies one base away. The chain couples TRBV10-2 to TRBJ1-1; no reliable D call. Trimming stripped 0 bases from V and 4 bases from J, with 6 bases between. Germline-derived CDR1 and CDR2 are WSHSY and SAAADI. The CDR3 is 13 residues long. The CDR3 nucleotides read TGCGCCAGCAGTGAGTCGAAGACCACTGAAGCTTTCTTT. As protein: CASSESKTTEAFF.

This clonotype appeared many times. This sequence joins TRBV20-1 and TRBJ2-2; D call uncertain. The V end was cut by 1 base, the J end by 0 bases, with 9 bases between. CDR3 length equals 15 residues. Germline assignment: CDR1 DFQATT and CDR2 SNEGSKA (reference sequence). Here the CDR3 DNA reads TGCAGTGCTAGAGCTTTAAATACGAACACCGGGGAGCTGTTTTTT. This encodes CSARALNTNTGELFF.

This clonotype has at least ten counts. V and J are TRBV5-4 and TRBJ1-4; 8 bases are a match to TRBD1. Germline CDR1 reads SGHNT; CDR2 reads YYREEE (reference sequence). The V gene end was trimmed by 2 bases and the J gene end by 0 bases; junction bases not matched to a gene: 9. The CDR3 runs 18 residues. CDR3 sequence reads: CASSFRTGIRATNEKLFF. CDR3 in DNA: TGTGCCAGCAGCTTCAGGACAGGGATAAGAGCAACTAATGAAAAACTGTTTTTT.

This clonotype was counted a single time. Since a much larger clone is just one base distant, this may be a read error. The J gene is TRBJ2-3, the V gene TRBV7-7, with 7 bases aligning to TRBD2. V was pared by 4 bases and J by 8 bases, with 6 bases of the junction left unmatched. Germline lookup yields CDR1 SSHAT and CDR2 FNYEAQ (reference sequence). The CDR3 has 13 residues. The DNA of the CDR3 is TGTGCCAGCAGCTCCACTAGCGCAGGTACGCAGTATTTT. It codes for CASSSTSAGTQYF. The variable domain in full, with the rest retrieved from reference TRBV7-7 and TRBJ2-3, is GAGVSQSPRYKVTKRGQDVTLRCDPISSHATLYWYQQALGQGPEFLTYFNYEAQPDKSGLPSDRFSAERPEGSISTLTIQRTEQRDSAMYRCASSSTSAGTQYFGPGTRLTVL.

This clonotype has a count of ten or more. The junction differs from germline at one of its ends, possibly a read error. The chain is built from TRBV2 and TRBJ2-1, with D possibly being TRBD2 (5 bases). CDR3 length equals 13 residues. Germline CDR1 is SNHLY and CDR2 is FYNNEI. Here the CDR3 reads CASSSPVTTGGIF. CDR3 in DNA: TGTGCCAGCAGTTCCCCCGTGACTACTGGTGGGATCTTC.

Remarks on this clonotype: A much more abundant neighbour one base away suggests this may be a read error. The chain has TRBV4-1 and TRBJ2-3, with 7 bases fitting TRBD1. From germline, CDR1 is MGHRA and CDR2 YSYEKL. The CDR3 totals 16 residues. As DNA, the CDR3 is TGCGCCAGCAGGGCCAGACAGGGTTCTAGCACAGGTACGCAGTATTTT. This sequence encodes CASRARQGSSTGTQYF.

This clonotype was observed at least ten times. This sequence joins TRBV12-3 or TRBV12-4 and TRBJ2-7, with D unresolved. The V and J ends lost 3 bases and 0 bases respectively, with 6 bases between them. The CDR3 is 13 residues long. The CDR3: CASSFGISYEQYF. CDR3 bases: TGTGCCAGCAGTTTTGGTATCTCCTACGAGCAGTACTTC.

This clonotype has a count of ten or more. CDR3 coding DNA: TGTGCCAGCAGTCCCTTCGCATCGAACACTGAAGCTTTCTTT. This codes for CASSPFASNTEAFF. This rearrangement joins TRBV12-3 or TRBV12-4 to TRBJ1-1; D gene uncertain. The CDR3 sequence is 14 residues long. V dropped 5 bases and J dropped 1 base, with 11 bases sitting between them.